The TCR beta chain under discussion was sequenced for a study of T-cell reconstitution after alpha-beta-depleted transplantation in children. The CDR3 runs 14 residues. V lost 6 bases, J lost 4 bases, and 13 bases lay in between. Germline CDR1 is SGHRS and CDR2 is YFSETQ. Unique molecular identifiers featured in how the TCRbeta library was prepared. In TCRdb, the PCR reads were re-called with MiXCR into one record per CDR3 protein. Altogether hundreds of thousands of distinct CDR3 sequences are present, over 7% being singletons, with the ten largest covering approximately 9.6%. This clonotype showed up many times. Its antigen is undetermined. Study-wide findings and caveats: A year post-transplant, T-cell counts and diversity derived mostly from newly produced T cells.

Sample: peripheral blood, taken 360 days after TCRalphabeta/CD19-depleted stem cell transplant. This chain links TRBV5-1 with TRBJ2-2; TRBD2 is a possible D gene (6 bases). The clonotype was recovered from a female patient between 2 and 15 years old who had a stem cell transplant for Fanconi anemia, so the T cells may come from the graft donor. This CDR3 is CASNPMGGTGELFF. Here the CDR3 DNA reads TGCGCCAGCAATCCCATGGGGGGCACCGGGGAGCTGTTTTTT. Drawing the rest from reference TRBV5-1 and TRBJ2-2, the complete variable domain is KAGVTQTPRYLIKTRGQQVTLSCSPISGHRSVSWYQQTPGQGLQFLFEYFSETQRNKGNFPGRFSGRQFSNSRSEMNVSTLELGDSALYLCASNPMGGTGELFFGEGSRLTVL.